The entry below describes one T cell receptor beta chain. This entry belongs to a study of cytomegalovirus exposure and HLA in healthy donors. J lost 4 bases, V lost 6 bases, and 9 bases had no gene match. The CDR3 spans 15 residues. Germline loops: CDR1 KGHSH, CDR2 LQKENI. Both 60 Vbeta primers and 13 Jbeta primers went into the PCR. Some clones are missing from TCRdb's copy, which holds only in-frame ones; the method was immunoSEQ multiplex PCR. The sample records some 100,000 clones, about three quarters being singletons. The sequencing sample was made of PBMCs. The chain joins TRBV18 to TRBJ2-5, with TRBD2 identical over 9 bases. The TCR sequence derives from a woman aged 40 to 55 in good health and CMV-seropositive. The CDR3 loop reads CASSLLAGEGETQYF. As DNA, the CDR3 is TGTGCCAGCTCCCTTTTAGCGGGAGAGGGAGAGACCCAGTACTTC.